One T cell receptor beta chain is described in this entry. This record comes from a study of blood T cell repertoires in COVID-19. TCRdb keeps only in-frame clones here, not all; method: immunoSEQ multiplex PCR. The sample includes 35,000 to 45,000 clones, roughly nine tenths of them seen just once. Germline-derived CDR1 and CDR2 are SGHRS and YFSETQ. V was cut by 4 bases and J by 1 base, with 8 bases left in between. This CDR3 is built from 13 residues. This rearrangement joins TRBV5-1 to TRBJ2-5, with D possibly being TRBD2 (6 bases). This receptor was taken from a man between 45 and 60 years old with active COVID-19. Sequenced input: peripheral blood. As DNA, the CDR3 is TGCGCCAGCAGCAGGGAGGCCCAAGAGACCCAGTACTTC. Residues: CASSREAQETQYF.